Listed below are T cell receptor beta chains from one sample, sequenced in a study of monozygotic twins with inflammatory bowel disease. Reprocessing the 5' RACE reads, TCRdb reports a single entry for every CDR3 protein and omits DNA. Its table records approximately 160,000 distinct CDR3 sequences. The sequencing sample was made of blood. The origin of the receptors is a human donor with ulcerative colitis or Crohn's disease, or a healthy co-twin of an affected twin (not recorded which). CDR3s include the opening cysteine and the closing phenylalanine or tryptophan.

v_gene	j_gene	len	CDR3aa
TRBV7-2	TRBJ2-2	14	CAGGSGRRTGELFF
TRBV27	TRBJ2-7	15	CASSFGPGGNYEQYF
TRBV19	TRBJ1-5	17	CASSPRSDRLTLRPQHF
TRBV20-1	TRBJ2-5	14	CSAQPGGPQETQYF
TRBV12-3/TRBV12-4	TRBJ1-4	15	CASSHLTDVNEKLFF
TRBV5-4	TRBJ2-1	14	CASSLEQGGNEQFF
TRBV20-1	TRBJ2-2	13	CGLWGRGTGELFF
TRBV7-9	TRBJ1-2	14	CASRGDGMAGGYTF
TRBV10-3	TRBJ2-3	18	CAISDSAGRIRGADTQYF
TRBV11-3	TRBJ2-1	15	CASSLGGRTYNEQFF
TRBV28	TRBJ2-5	14	CASSFRGGYETQYF
TRBV25-1	TRBJ2-7	15	CASRPTGGHLYEQYF
TRBV4-1	TRBJ1-2	17	CASSQGVTGVGGYGYTF
TRBV20-1	TRBJ2-7	12	CGAGGVRYEQYF
TRBV21-1	TRBJ2-7	14	CASSKAWTSYEQYF
TRBV7-2	TRBJ1-2	14	CASSLVVHGGGYTF
TRBV20-1	TRBJ2-4	14	CSAYRPSAKNIQYF
TRBV7-6	TRBJ2-7	16	CASSLEELAGLYEQYF
TRBV30	TRBJ1-4	15	CAWTRRGGIREKLFF
TRBV20-1	TRBJ2-1	16	CSAALRLAGGLGEQFF
TRBV12-3/TRBV12-4	TRBJ2-2	14	CASTPAGAPGELFF
TRBV20-1	TRBJ2-1	18	CSAPGGLAGGFSYNEQFF
TRBV7-2	TRBJ2-4	14	CASSLAGVKNIQYF
TRBV5-1	TRBJ2-1	16	CASSSIAGPSYNEQFF
TRBV4-1	TRBJ2-5	16	CASSQDSGGIGETQYF
TRBV27	TRBJ1-2	13	CASRTGKGSGYTF
TRBV27	TRBJ2-7	14	CASSLGRAPYEQYF
TRBV7-6	TRBJ2-7	14	CASSIGGAGYEQYF
TRBV19	TRBJ1-5	14	CATHRRGGNQPQHF
TRBV28	TRBJ1-6	14	CASSSEQVFSPLHF
TRBV5-1	TRBJ2-7	13	CASSLRGTYEQYF
TRBV5-1	TRBJ2-3	15	CASSLGSGRADTQYF
TRBV20-1	TRBJ2-3	17	CSARQRNGGTSTDTQYF
TRBV11-2	TRBJ2-1	15	CASSLDLSGTNEQFF
TRBV7-6	TRBJ2-2	14	CASSDGTRTGELFF
TRBV19	TRBJ1-5	16	CASRDRTLHSNQPQHF
TRBV20-1	TRBJ2-7	14	CSASKQGVVNEQYF
TRBV7-2	TRBJ2-1	13	CAGASGTSGEQFF
TRBV4-3	TRBJ2-2	17	CASSPKGIAGVWGELFF
TRBV6-1	TRBJ1-4	13	CANSEGPRGLLFF
TRBV20-1	TRBJ1-5	15	CSARSRDRADQPQHF
TRBV27	TRBJ2-7	18	CASSPGTSGRGSVAEQYF
TRBV12-3/TRBV12-4	TRBJ2-1	14	CASTLGAGGYEQFF
TRBV12-3/TRBV12-4	TRBJ1-2	14	CASRLQGANYGYTF
TRBV28	TRBJ2-5	14	CASSDRGESETQYF
TRBV7-2	TRBJ2-2	14	CASSRRVDTGELFF
TRBV10-3	TRBJ2-7	13	CAISVRGGDEQYF
TRBV20-1	TRBJ2-1	15	CSARDLGLTRGEQFF
TRBV6-5	TRBJ1-1	11	CASSWGLEAFF
TRBV20-1	TRBJ2-3	18	CSARVWGGGPRSSDTQYF
TRBV7-9	TRBJ2-7	14	CASSSDYVAYEQYF
TRBV4-1	TRBJ1-4	15	CASSRLGGTNEKLFF